A selection of T cell receptor beta chains follows, all from one sample in a study of T cell changes during pregnancy in multiple sclerosis. Libraries were prepared by immunoSEQ multiplex PCR; TCRdb keeps only in-frame clonotypes and omits some of them. The table shows approximately 39,000 clones, with 90% occurring only once. Sample: CD4+ T cells from peripheral blood mononuclear cells, taken in the second trimester of pregnancy. The source of these receptors is a female donor with multiple sclerosis, enrolled in a pregnancy study. CDR3s include the opening cysteine and the closing phenylalanine or tryptophan. A D gene is named only where the DNA matches it firmly.

D: NA; J: TRBJ1-5; V: TRBV6-6; CDR3: CASSVRSSQPQHF
D: NA; J: TRBJ2-7; V: TRBV28; CDR3: CASSPQKAAREQYF
D: NA; J: TRBJ2-5; V: TRBV7-2; CDR3: CASSYSGATKETQYF
D: TRBD2; J: TRBJ2-3; V: TRBV5-4; CDR3: CASSLPSGRLTDTQYF
D: TRBD1; J: TRBJ1-1; V: TRBV5-5; CDR3: CASTGDSTEAFF
D: NA; J: TRBJ1-1; V: TRBV19; CDR3: CASQDRLNTEAFF
D: NA; J: TRBJ1-1; V: TRBV7-9; CDR3: CASSLGGLMNTEAFF
D: TRBD1; J: TRBJ2-7; V: TRBV4-2; CDR3: CASSPDRGYEQYF
D: TRBD1; J: TRBJ1-2; V: TRBV11-3; CDR3: CASSLNTGGGYGYTF
D: NA; J: TRBJ1-2; V: TRBV6-6; CDR3: CASSLRGNYGYTF
D: NA; J: TRBJ2-6; V: TRBV30; CDR3: CAWSPGAGANVLTF
D: NA; J: TRBJ1-6; V: TRBV5-1; CDR3: CASSLRPGTLNSPLHF
D: TRBD1; J: TRBJ2-7; V: TRBV27; CDR3: CASRGQVSYEQYF
D: NA; J: TRBJ2-5; V: TRBV5-1; CDR3: CASGTLGGEETQYF
D: NA; J: TRBJ2-3; V: TRBV30; CDR3: CAWSPGQTDTQYF
D: NA; J: TRBJ1-2; V: TRBV4-3; CDR3: CASSQDFNGGYTF
D: NA; J: TRBJ2-7; V: TRBV2; CDR3: CASRGIGDTYEQYF
D: TRBD1; J: TRBJ1-4; V: TRBV28; CDR3: CASSISTGGTTNEKLFF
D: TRBD2; J: TRBJ2-7; V: TRBV10-3; CDR3: CAISESTPGAGDYEQYF
D: TRBD2; J: TRBJ2-7; V: TRBV7-7; CDR3: CASSPHPLGIAGEGYEQYF
D: TRBD1; J: TRBJ2-1; V: TRBV4-3; CDR3: CASSQETLGGQGRNEQFF
D: NA; J: TRBJ2-7; V: TRBV6-5; CDR3: CASSYSPGPREQYF
D: TRBD2; J: TRBJ2-2; V: TRBV4-3; CDR3: CASRRREGSNTGELFF
D: NA; J: TRBJ2-3; V: TRBV27; CDR3: CASSLTQAGTQYF
D: NA; J: TRBJ1-5; V: TRBV7-2; CDR3: CASSLDAGGGQPQHF
D: TRBD2; J: TRBJ2-1; V: TRBV6-5; CDR3: CASSWGTSWNEQFF
D: TRBD1; J: TRBJ1-1; V: TRBV2; CDR3: CASRNRGLTEAFF
D: NA; J: TRBJ2-5; V: TRBV7-9; CDR3: CASSLSGGQETQYF
D: TRBD2; J: TRBJ2-7; V: TRBV9; CDR3: CASSPRTSHEQYF
D: TRBD1; J: TRBJ1-2; V: TRBV4-3; CDR3: CASSQDPTGGLIRYTF
D: NA; J: TRBJ2-7; V: TRBV27; CDR3: CASSLLGRSLYEQYF
D: TRBD2; J: TRBJ2-5; V: TRBV10-3; CDR3: CAISESPAGARQETQYF
D: NA; J: TRBJ2-3; V: TRBV6-5; CDR3: CASSYRSADTQYF
D: TRBD2; J: TRBJ2-1; V: TRBV4-3; CDR3: CASSQASGFYNEQFF
D: TRBD1; J: TRBJ2-5; V: TRBV28; CDR3: CASSFNDRAQYF
D: NA; J: TRBJ2-2; V: TRBV11-3; CDR3: CASSSGGDTGELFF
D: TRBD2; J: TRBJ2-2; V: TRBV9; CDR3: CASSVGGGTGELFF
D: NA; J: TRBJ2-7; V: TRBV11-2; CDR3: CASSLGRGPPYEQYF
D: TRBD1; J: TRBJ1-2; V: TRBV2; CDR3: CASSLGQGGYGYTF
D: TRBD2; J: TRBJ2-3; V: TRBV6-4; CDR3: CASSTSGSTDTQYF
D: TRBD2; J: TRBJ2-3; V: TRBV5-1; CDR3: CASSYRLAGGADTQYF
D: NA; J: TRBJ1-1; V: TRBV7-9; CDR3: CASSPDRTEAFF
D: NA; J: TRBJ1-1; V: TRBV14; CDR3: CASSQDLRHTEAFF
D: NA; J: TRBJ2-1; V: TRBV27; CDR3: CASRRTLRAGSSYNEQFF
D: TRBD2; J: TRBJ2-1; V: TRBV12-5; CDR3: CASGLGLAVSNEQFF
D: NA; J: TRBJ2-1; V: TRBV7-9; CDR3: CASSPFSGDSYNEQFF
D: NA; J: TRBJ2-7; V: TRBV27; CDR3: CASSPSRGPYEQYF
D: NA; J: TRBJ2-7; V: TRBV5-6; CDR3: CASRRDFVGVREQYF
D: NA; J: TRBJ2-1; V: TRBV7-2; CDR3: CARGWGRPPYNEQFF
D: NA; J: TRBJ1-3; V: TRBV7-8; CDR3: CASSLINRETGNTIYF
D: TRBD1; J: TRBJ1-5; V: TRBV28; CDR3: CASTQGVSQPQHF